These 23 T cell receptor beta chains were all obtained from the same sample, sequenced in a study of cytomegalovirus exposure and HLA in healthy donors. The PCR made use of 60 Vbeta and 13 Jbeta primers. Sequencing was performed with immunoSEQ multiplex PCR; in TCRdb, only in-frame clones are kept and a portion is missing. The sample shows about 180,000 clones, 76% of them seen only once. Material for sequencing was PBMCs. These receptors were obtained from a woman aged 30 to 39 in good health and CMV-seropositive.

The V and J genes are TRBV10-3 and TRBJ2-3; TRBD1 matches at 7 bases. Germline lookup yields CDR1 ENHRY and CDR2 SYGVKD. The CDR3 runs 14 residues. Trimming removed 5 bases from V and 5 bases from J; junction bases left unmatched: 7. The CDR3, as DNA: TGTGCCATCAGTATTGAGGGGGCGGGAGATACGCAGTATTTT. It codes for CAISIEGAGDTQYF.

A few counts support this clone. The CDR3, as DNA: TGTGCCAGCGAGACAGGGGGCGAAAAACTGTTTTTT. As protein: CASETGGEKLFF. The V gene is TRBV28, the J gene TRBJ1-4; 10 bases align to TRBD1. This CDR3 has 12 residues. With V trimmed by 8 bases and J by 8 bases, 2 bases remained unmatched. CDR1 is MDHEN, CDR2 SYDVKM, per germline.

This chain connects TRBV11-2 to TRBJ1-6; D is unclear. CDR3 size: 16 residues. CDR1 is SGHAT and CDR2 is FQNNGV in the germline V gene. Trimming pared 0 bases from V and 3 bases from J, leaving 9 bases between. The DNA for the CDR3 is TGTGCCAGCAGCTTAGAATCTAGCTACTATAATTCACCCCTCCACTTT. Its protein product is CASSLESSYYNSPLHF.

The chain uses TRBV6-5 and TRBJ2-3; 8 nucleotides align to TRBD1. Trimming cost V 4 bases and J 1 base; bases outside gene matches: 7. The CDR3 runs 16 residues. CDR1 is MNHEY, CDR2 SVGAGI, per germline. CDR3 amino acids: CASSLQQGGGTDTQYF. The CDR3, as DNA: TGTGCCAGCAGTTTACAACAGGGGGGCGGCACAGATACGCAGTATTTT.

This sequence joins TRBV7-9 and TRBJ1-2, with 7 bases fitting TRBD1. CDR3 size: 13 residues. The germline V gene has CDR1 SEHNR and CDR2 FQNEAQ (reference sequence). V was pared by 5 bases and J by 3 bases, with 3 bases of the junction left unmatched. This chain's CDR3 is CASSQTGDYGYTF. DNA of the CDR3: TGTGCCAGCAGCCAAACAGGGGACTATGGCTACACCTTC.

This clone showed up just a few times. CDR3 nucleotide sequence: TGTGCCAGCAAAGGGACAGGGGGCTACAATGAGCAGTTCTTC. It translates to CASKGTGGYNEQFF. J is TRBJ2-1 and V is TRBV27, with TRBD1 matching over 11 bases. The CDR3 extends over 14 amino acids. Germline CDR1 reads MNHEY; CDR2 reads SMNVEV (reference sequence). V trimming: 7 bases; J trimming: 3 bases; junction bases outside the gene matches: 2.

The chain employs TRBV5-1 and TRBJ2-7; D possibly corresponds to TRBD2 (6 bases). V was trimmed by 5 bases and J by 0 bases, leaving 12 bases between them. This CDR3 has 14 residues. Germline CDR1 is SGHRS and CDR2 is YFSETQ. The CDR3 loop reads CASSPGVSSYEQYF. Written as DNA, the CDR3 is TGCGCCAGCAGTCCGGGGGTAAGCTCCTACGAGCAGTACTTC.

V gene TRBV6-1 combines with J gene TRBJ1-6; no clear D gene. Germline V gives CDR1 MNHNS, CDR2 SASEGT. The CDR3 spans 18 residues. Trimming cost V 2 bases and J 0 bases, with 14 bases left between them. The CDR3 coding sequence is TGTGCCAGCAGTGAATTTTGGGCGGGCAGCTCCTATAATTCACCCCTCCACTTT. Residues: CASSEFWAGSSYNSPLHF.

CDR3 region: CASSGDRSAGANVLTF. CDR3 in DNA: TGTGCCAGCAGTGGGGACAGGTCGGCTGGGGCCAACGTCCTGACTTTC. This chain connects TRBV6-1 to TRBJ2-6; 8 nucleotides align to TRBD1. The CDR3 consists of 16 residues. Looked up from germline, CDR1 is MNHNS and CDR2 is SASEGT. V was pared by 4 bases and J by 2 bases, with 4 bases of the junction left unmatched.

The chain is built from TRBV6-6 and TRBJ1-3; unclear D gene. Germline CDR1 and CDR2: MNHNY and SVGAGI (reference sequence). CDR3 length equals 14 residues. V was pared by 5 bases and J by 0 bases, with 8 bases between. The CDR3 sequence: CASSTRSSGNTIYF. In DNA, the CDR3 is TGTGCCAGCAGTACCCGGAGCTCTGGAAACACCATATATTTT.

The chain carries TRBV30 and TRBJ2-7, with 13 bases lining up with TRBD2. Looked up from germline, CDR1 is GTSNPN and CDR2 is SVGIG (reference sequence). The ends lost 2 bases at V and 4 bases at J; junction bases unmatched: 2. The CDR3 length is 14 residues. CDR3 amino acids: CAWSLTSGGYEQYF. The CDR3 DNA reads TGTGCCTGGAGTCTGACTAGCGGGGGGTACGAGCAGTACTTC. Variable domain in full (rest from reference TRBV30 and TRBJ2-7): SQTIHQWPATLVQPVGSPLSLECTVEGTSNPNLYWYRQAAGRGLQLLFYSVGIGQISSEVPQNLSASRPQDRQFILSSKKLLLSDSGFYLCAWSLTSGGYEQYFGPGTRLTVT.

Remarks on this clone: The junction departs from germline at one end; a sequencing error may be responsible. The chain carries TRBV6-1 and TRBJ2-7; TRBD2 matches at 12 bases. The CDR3 totals 17 residues. Germline-derived CDR1 and CDR2 are MNHNS and SASEGT. The CDR3 nucleotides are TGTTCCAGCAGTGAGACTAGCGGGGGACTTCGCCGGTACGAGCAGTACTTC. Translation: CSSSETSGGLRRYEQYF.

A few counts support this clone. This chain links TRBV10-1 with TRBJ2-3; D might be TRBD1 (6 bases). This CDR3 has 14 amino acids. Between the trimmed V and J ends, which lost 8 bases and 0 bases, there was a span of 12 bases. CDR1 is WNHNN, CDR2 SYGVQD, per germline (reference sequence). The CDR3 coding sequence is TGCGCCAGCTCTGGGGGCCCTAGCACAGATACGCAGTATTTT. It translates to CASSGGPSTDTQYF.

This clone was found once. V gene TRBV7-9 combines with J gene TRBJ1-5; TRBD1 might be the D (5 bases). V lost 5 bases, J lost 5 bases, and 13 bases lay in between. Germline lookup yields CDR1 SEHNR and CDR2 FQNEAQ (reference sequence). The CDR3 runs 14 residues. CDR3 bases: TGTGCCAGCAGCCCCCAGGGTTCCGATCAGCCCCAGCATTTT. This translates into CASSPQGSDQPQHF.

The rearrangement joins TRBV28 to TRBJ2-3; 10 bases align to TRBD2. This CDR3 comprises 15 residues. CDR1 and CDR2 (germline): MDHEN, SYDVKM. Trimming cost V 7 bases and J 3 bases; bases outside gene matches: 7. As DNA, the CDR3 is TGTGCCAGCACCCCCTTAGCGGGGGGAACAGATACGCAGTATTTT. Amino acids: CASTPLAGGTDTQYF.

The gene calls are TRBV30 and TRBJ2-7; 7 bases agree with TRBD2. CDR3 length: 14 residues. Germline CDR1 is GTSNPN and CDR2 is SVGIG (reference sequence). The V segment lost 4 bases and the J segment 3 bases; nucleotides outside the gene matches: 9. CDR3 amino acids: CAWTNPGLVYEQYF. In DNA, the CDR3 is TGTGCCTGGACTAACCCCGGACTAGTCTACGAGCAGTACTTC.

The rearrangement uses TRBV27 and TRBJ2-7, with a weak D call TRBD2 (5 bases). This CDR3 has 15 residues. Between the trimmed V and J ends, which lost 5 bases and 4 bases, there was a span of 18 bases. Germline CDR1 MNHEY, CDR2 SMNVEV (reference sequence). DNA for the CDR3: TGTGCCAGCAGTGCCGGGATTAGTCCTTCTTACGAGCAGTACTTC. This sequence encodes CASSAGISPSYEQYF.

This clone appeared a few times. The chain links TRBV30 to TRBJ2-5; a weak D match, TRBD2 (7 bases). Trimming left V 0 bases short and J 8 bases short, with 10 bases between. Germline values: CDR1 GTSNPN, CDR2 SVGIG (reference sequence). The CDR3 covers 12 residues. The CDR3 protein is CAWSVGGGTQYF. CDR3 coding DNA: TGTGCCTGGAGTGTAGGGGGGGGAACCCAGTACTTC.

The CDR3 reads CASSDRGNQPQHF. The DNA for the CDR3 is TGTGCCAGCAGTGATAGGGGAAATCAGCCCCAGCATTTT. The V and J genes are TRBV2 and TRBJ1-5, with a tentative D call TRBD1 (5 bases). This CDR3 comprises 13 residues. V was shortened by 3 bases and J by 4 bases, with 7 bases between the two germline ends. The germline V gene has CDR1 SNHLY and CDR2 FYNNEI.

This clone is a singleton in its sample. This chain joins TRBV4-1 and TRBJ1-2; 10 nucleotides line up with TRBD1. With 2 bases clipped from V and 4 bases from J, the junction kept 13 bases outside the gene matches. The CDR3 sequence is 18 residues long. Germline values: CDR1 MGHRA, CDR2 YSYEKL. As DNA, the CDR3 is TGCGCCAGCAGCCAACGCCAATCCGGACAGGGGGGTCTCTATGGCTACACCTTC. Residues: CASSQRQSGQGGLYGYTF.

J is TRBJ2-7 and V is TRBV2; no clear D gene. The germline gives CDR1 SNHLY, CDR2 FYNNEI. V was cut by 6 bases and J by 7 bases, with 16 bases left in between. The CDR3 runs to 13 residues. CDR3 in amino acids: CASSRKWSTEQYF. The DNA of the CDR3 is TGTGCCAGCAGCCGAAAGTGGTCTACGGAGCAGTACTTC.

In its sample, this clone was seen a few times. The chain joins TRBV11-1 to TRBJ2-3; possible D gene TRBD2, 5 bases. CDR1 is SGHAT, CDR2 FQDESV, per germline (reference sequence). V dropped 5 bases and J dropped 1 base, with 13 bases sitting between them. CDR3 length equals 15 residues. The CDR3 bases are TGTGCCAGCAGCCCCGGGGAGCACGGCACAGATACGCAGTATTTT. Translated, it gives CASSPGEHGTDTQYF.

In the case of this clone: A junction boundary mismatches the germline segment, possibly from a read error. Other DNA variants within this sample encode the same CDR3. The V and J genes are TRBV9 and TRBJ2-2; D call uncertain. Germline V lookup: CDR1 SGDLS, CDR2 YYNGEE. The CDR3 totals 15 residues. For the CDR3, the DNA is TGTGCCAGCAGCCCTCCGACACGGAACACTGGGGAGCTGTTTTTT. Translation: CASSPPTRNTGELFF.